This T cell receptor beta chain was found in a study of T cells after yellow fever vaccination. Broader study findings: Relatively few clonotypes were ones that appeared in both CD4 and CD8 compartments. Booster samples showed a return of most primary-vaccination clones (under 98% CD4, 85% to 90% CD8).

The TCR cDNA carried a universal primer site and UMIs from 5'RACE template switching. TCRdb reprocessed the 5' RACE reads via MiXCR and lists one record per CDR3 protein. The sample records about 320,000 distinct CDR3 sequences, approximately 4% being singletons. This clonotype appeared many times. As yet, its antigen is unknown. The specimen was PBMCs, collected 15 days after the yellow fever booster vaccination. The sequence derives from a young man who received the YFV17D yellow fever vaccine.

Here the CDR3 reads CSVGSGGNNEKLFF. The CDR3 region has the DNA TGCAGCGTTGGGAGCGGGGGTAACAATGAAAAACTGTTTTTT. This chain joins TRBV29-1 and TRBJ1-4, with a possible D match to TRBD1 (5 bases). This CDR3 has 14 residues. Deletions cut 4 bases from V and 5 bases from J, with 14 bases between. In germline, CDR1 is SQVTM, CDR2 ANQGSEA.